This entry lists 21 T cell receptor beta chains sequenced from one sample in a study of T cell clusters in autoimmune cytopenias. Multiplex touch-down PCR amplified TRB using TRB-A and TRB-B pools in one tube. TCRdb reprocessed the multiplex PCR reads and keeps a single row for each CDR3 protein, giving no DNA. The sample data list 5,500 to 7,500 distinct CDR3 sequences. Each sample's input was approximately 270 ng genomic DNA, some 38,000 genome equivalents. Sequenced input: peripheral blood. These receptors all come from a human donor with an autoimmune cytopenia or autoimmune hepatitis (not recorded which).

The rearrangement joins TRBV5-1 to TRBJ1-2; the D call from TCRdb, TRBD1, cannot be confirmed without DNA. Germline V CDR1 and CDR2: SGHRS, YFSETQ. The CDR3 extends over 15 amino acids. The CDR3 loop reads CASTEFRGSSLGYTF.

The chain joins TRBV18 to TRBJ2-4; the D gene TCRdb calls, TRBD1, cannot be checked with no DNA. The CDR3 covers 13 residues. Germline CDR1 KGHSH, CDR2 LQKENI. CDR3 sequence reads: CASSISLGDIQYF.

This chain links TRBV6-1 with TRBJ2-1; with no DNA, the TCRdb D assignment of TRBD1 cannot be verified. The germline CDR1 and CDR2 sequences are MNHNS and SASEGT. The CDR3 covers 14 residues. This CDR3 reads CASSEGVSSDEQFF.

This clonotype is classed as medium-sized by frequency. The chain employs TRBV27 and TRBJ1-2; TCRdb returns TRBD1, unconfirmable since there is no DNA. CDR1 MNHEY and CDR2 SMNVEV come from the germline V gene (reference sequence). This CDR3 contains 14 residues. CDR3 loop: CASSGTGGVFGYTF.

V gene TRBV23-1 combines with J gene TRBJ2-2; TCRdb picks TRBD1, but there is no DNA to check that call. TRBV23-1 is given ORF status, its function remaining uncertain. The CDR3 has 17 amino acids. The CDR3 is CASSQFRPPTNTGELFF.

The chain links TRBV27 to TRBJ1-2; TCRdb gives TRBD1 as the D gene, but with no DNA this cannot be confirmed. Germline values: CDR1 MNHEY, CDR2 SMNVEV (reference sequence). The CDR3 consists of 14 residues. CDR3 residues: CASSLGRGGYGYTF.

CDR3 protein: CASSLGSTRTSGRYNEQFF. The chain joins TRBV7-2 to TRBJ2-1; TCRdb's D gene call, TRBD2, goes unchecked for lack of DNA. Germline V lookup: CDR1 SGHTA, CDR2 FQGNSA. The CDR3 extends over 19 amino acids.

By frequency, this clonotype is medium-sized. The genes are TRBV29-1 and TRBJ2-3. The germline CDR1 and CDR2 sequences are SQVTM and ANQGSEA. This CDR3 is 13 amino acids long. The CDR3 sequence is CSVGRSSTDTQYF.

This clonotype is medium-sized (0.01 to 0.1%) by frequency. Here the CDR3 reads CASSKGQGWDYGYTF. The genes are TRBV12-3 or TRBV12-4 and TRBJ1-2; TCRdb selects TRBD1, and the lack of DNA leaves this call unchecked. The CDR3 spans 15 residues.

This clonotype is identified as medium-sized from frequency. V and J are TRBV6-6 and TRBJ2-5; lacking DNA, the TRBD1 call made by TCRdb goes unchecked. Germline V gene lookup returns CDR1 MNHNY and CDR2 SVGAGI (reference sequence). This CDR3 is 14 amino acids long. CDR3 region: CASSTQGYQETQYF.

This clonotype shows up as medium-sized by frequency. The CDR3 here is CASSLGRVDEKLFF. The chain combines TRBV5-5 with TRBJ1-4. This CDR3 comprises 14 residues. Germline loops: CDR1 SGHKS, CDR2 YYEKEE (reference sequence).

This clonotype counts as medium-sized by frequency. The V and J genes are TRBV19 and TRBJ1-5; with no DNA, the TCRdb D assignment of TRBD1 cannot be verified. This CDR3 has 15 residues. Per germline, CDR1 LNHDA and CDR2 SQIVND (reference sequence). CDR3 amino acids: CASRVGHYSNQPQHF.

V usage is TRBV14 and J usage is TRBJ2-3; lacking DNA, the TRBD2 call made by TCRdb goes unchecked. The CDR3 is 15 amino acids. Germline assignment: CDR1 SGHDN and CDR2 FVKESK. CDR3 protein: CASSPAWTSADTQYF.

This clonotype is called medium-sized based on its frequency. J is TRBJ2-2 and V is TRBV5-1; TCRdb lists TRBD2, though no DNA is available to test this call. This CDR3 comprises 16 residues. The germline CDR1 and CDR2 sequences are SGHRS and YFSETQ. The CDR3 spells CASSISSGGAVGELFF.

The chain recombines TRBV27 with TRBJ2-5; TCRdb names TRBD2, which stays unverified in the absence of DNA. The CDR3 totals 16 residues. The germline gives CDR1 MNHEY, CDR2 SMNVEV (reference sequence). The CDR3: CASSPGLAGGPETQYF.

Judged by frequency, this clonotype is medium-sized. The V call is TRBV6-5, the J call TRBJ2-7. This CDR3 is 13 amino acids long. Germline CDR1 MNHEY, CDR2 SVGAGI. This CDR3 reads CASSYARTYEQYF.

This clonotype is labeled medium-sized based on frequency. The gene calls are TRBV6-5 and TRBJ2-1. Looked up from germline, CDR1 is MNHEY and CDR2 is SVGAGI. The CDR3 consists of 14 residues. The CDR3 loop reads CASSEPGDTNEQFF.

CDR3 region: CASSPVGGGTDTQYF. The chain combines TRBV7-6 with TRBJ2-3; the D gene TCRdb calls, TRBD1, cannot be checked with no DNA. The CDR3 covers 15 residues. Germline V gene data show CDR1 as SGHVS and CDR2 as FNYEAQ.

Its frequency marks this clonotype as medium-sized. The chain recombines TRBV12-3 or TRBV12-4 with TRBJ2-5; there is no DNA to check the TCRdb D call of TRBD1. This CDR3 spans 11 amino acids. The CDR3 protein is CASSFGTAKYF.

The chain is built from TRBV19 and TRBJ1-5; absent DNA, TCRdb's TRBD1 call cannot be checked. Germline-derived CDR1 and CDR2 are LNHDA and SQIVND (reference sequence). The CDR3 covers 15 residues. The CDR3: CASSIAGAGAQPQHF.

The V and J genes are TRBV6-5 and TRBJ2-7; TCRdb reports TRBD2, a call that lacks DNA to check it against. Germline loops: CDR1 MNHEY, CDR2 SVGAGI. The CDR3 extends over 15 amino acids. CDR3 loop: CASSYTSGGPYEQYF.